These 13 T cell receptor beta chains share one sample of origin, sequenced in a study of breast tumors, draining lymph nodes, adjacent tissues. The lymph nodes were axillary draining lymph nodes from breast cancer patients. MiXCR, run by TCRdb on the multiplex PCR reads, gives a single entry per CDR3 protein. The sample holds nearly 110,000 distinct CDR3 sequences; 30% are singletons and the top ten take approximately 5%. Sequencing was carried out using axillary lymph node tissue. Receptors originate from a female donor with breast cancer. Some clones in this sample may be carry-over from other donors' samples.

Remarks on this clonotype: A read error may explain this, as a much larger clone is one base away. V and J are TRBV5-6 and TRBJ2-3; possibly TRBD1 or TRBD2 for D (7 bases each). CDR3 size: 11 residues. Germline-derived CDR1 and CDR2 are SGHDT and YYEEEE. The CDR3 here is CAGSRGGTQYF. Here the CDR3 DNA reads TGTGCCGGCAGCAGGGGGGGTACGCAGTATTTT.

This clonotype was counted many times. The CDR3 ends on some other residue instead of the conserved phenylalanine or tryptophan, so this is likely a read error. The rearrangement links TRBV20-1 to TRBJ2-7; 8 nucleotides line up with TRBD1. The CDR3 has 11 amino acids. The V gene's germline CDR1 is DFQATT and CDR2 SNEGSKA (reference sequence). Trimming took 8 bases from V and 6 from J; bases not matched to a gene: 6. The CDR3 nucleotides read TGCAGTACAGGGGGGAGAGGCGAGCAGTACCTC. This codes for CSTGGRGEQYL.

The J gene is TRBJ2-5, the V gene TRBV20-1, with a weak D call TRBD1 (5 bases). This CDR3 contains 13 residues. Deletions cut 1 base from V and 3 bases from J, with 9 bases between. Germline CDR1 and CDR2: DFQATT and SNEGSKA (reference sequence). The CDR3 here is CSARGTPEETQYF. CDR3 nucleotides: TGCAGTGCTAGAGGGACACCCGAAGAGACCCAGTACTTC.

About this clonotype: At one end, the junction sequence differs from germline, possibly due to a read error. This chain uses TRBV7-4 with TRBJ2-3; no definite D call. In germline, CDR1 is SGHVT, CDR2 SQSDAQ. The CDR3 spans 14 residues. CDR3 sequence reads: CASSVGQWGDTQYF. The CDR3 nucleotides read TGTGCTAGCAGCGTAGGTCAGTGGGGAGATACGCAGTATTTT. The variable domain in full, with the rest retrieved from reference TRBV7-4 and TRBJ2-3, is GAGVSQSPRYKVAKRGRDVALRCDSISGHVTLYWYRQTLGQGSEVLTYSQSDAQRDKSGRPSGRFSAERPERSVSTLKIQRTEQGDSAVYLCASSVGQWGDTQYFGPGTRLTVL.

This clonotype came up many times. This chain links TRBV2 with TRBJ2-2; 7 nucleotides match TRBD2. Trimming removed 4 bases from V and 0 bases from J; junction bases left unmatched: 2. The CDR3 is made up of 15 amino acids. CDR1 SNHLY and CDR2 FYNNEI come from the germline V gene. Here the CDR3 reads CASSVSGTNTGELFF. The DNA for the CDR3 is TGTGCCAGCAGTGTAAGCGGGACGAACACCGGGGAGCTGTTTTTT.

The chain uses TRBV9 and TRBJ1-6, with D perhaps TRBD1 (6 bases). The CDR3 runs to 15 residues. The germline V and J ends were trimmed by 3 bases and 6 bases, with 13 bases remaining between them. Germline lookup yields CDR1 SGDLS and CDR2 YYNGEE. The CDR3 reads CASSGDRSGNSPLHF. DNA for the CDR3: TGTGCCAGCAGCGGAGACAGGTCTGGTAATTCACCCCTCCACTTT.

This clonotype was observed at least ten times. This chain connects TRBV4-3 to TRBJ2-3, with 8 positions matching TRBD1. The germline gives CDR1 LGHNA, CDR2 YSLEER. Trimming cost V 4 bases and J 5 bases; bases outside gene matches: 11. CDR3 length: 16 residues. CDR3 coding DNA: TGCGCCAGCAGCCGGTACGACAGGGGCGAGGGAGATACGCAGTATTTT. Protein sequence: CASSRYDRGEGDTQYF.

As to this clonotype: A much larger clone lies one base from this, so it may be a read error. Because it lacks the conserved phenylalanine or tryptophan at the end, this CDR3 is likely a read error. V is TRBV18 and J is TRBJ1-4; D gene uncertain. The germline V gene encodes CDR1 KGHSH and CDR2 LQKENI. Between the trimmed V and J ends, which lost 4 bases and 0 bases, there was a span of 12 bases. CDR3 size: 16 residues. CDR3 loop: CASSRRASTTNEKLFL. The CDR3 nucleotides are TGTGCCAGCTCACGACGTGCATCCACAACTAATGAAAAACTGTTTTTG.

The chain carries TRBV20-1 and TRBJ1-6; 9 positions match TRBD1. This CDR3 comprises 14 residues. Germline CDR1 reads DFQATT; CDR2 reads SNEGSKA (reference sequence). The ends lost 6 bases at V and 7 bases at J; junction bases unmatched: 7. The DNA for the CDR3 is TGCAGTGCCACTAGCGGGACAGGGAATTCACCCCTCCACTTT. Protein product: CSATSGTGNSPLHF.

This clonotype was seen ten or more times. This chain joins TRBV19 and TRBJ1-5; 7 nucleotides line up with TRBD1. The CDR3 is made up of 14 amino acids. V dropped 4 bases and J dropped 7; count of bases not matched to a gene: 7. Germline V CDR1 and CDR2: LNHDA, SQIVND (reference sequence). CDR3 coding DNA: TGTGCCAGTAGTACGGACAGGTGGGGCCAGCCCCAGCATTTT. Protein sequence: CASSTDRWGQPQHF.

This clonotype was observed at least ten times. V gene TRBV7-3 combines with J gene TRBJ2-1; D is unresolved. V shed 1 base and J shed 4 bases, with 14 bases lying between them. Germline loops: CDR1 SGHTA, CDR2 FQGTGA. This CDR3 is built from 16 residues. In DNA form, the CDR3 reads TGTGCCAGCAGCTTAATAGGCAGCCCTCAGTACAATGAGCAGTTCTTC. This codes for CASSLIGSPQYNEQFF. Drawing the rest from reference TRBV7-3 and TRBJ2-1, the complete variable domain is GAGVSQTPSNKVTEKGKYVELRCDPISGHTALYWYRQSLGQGPEFLIYFQGTGAADDSGLPNDRFFAVRPEGSVSTLKIQRTERGDSAVYLCASSLIGSPQYNEQFFGPGTRLTVL.

There are many counts of this clonotype. The chain is built from TRBV6-4 and TRBJ2-5, with D possibly matching TRBD1 (6 bases). CDR1 is MRHNA, CDR2 SNTAGT, per germline. The CDR3 has 15 amino acids. The germline V and J ends were trimmed by 0 bases and 2 bases, with 10 bases remaining between them. The CDR3: CASSDSERGQETQYF. DNA for the CDR3: TGTGCCAGCAGTGACTCTGAAAGGGGGCAAGAGACCCAGTACTTC.

The chain has TRBV20-1 and TRBJ2-3; 7 bases are shared with TRBD2. J was trimmed by 2 bases and V by 0 bases; bases with no gene match: 8. The length of the CDR3 is 16 residues. Germline CDR1 and CDR2: DFQATT and SNEGSKA (reference sequence). CDR3 DNA: TGCAGTGCTAGAGATAAGGCGGCGGGAGTCACAGATACGCAGTATTTT. Translation gives CSARDKAAGVTDTQYF.